This is a list of T cell receptor beta chains from one sample in a study of OX40 agonist ivuxolimab in advanced cancers. Assay: immunoSEQ multiplex PCR; the TCRdb copy retains only in-frame clones and omits some. The repertoire includes approximately 100,000 clones, about nine tenths of them detected once, and roughly 1.6% sits in the top ten. The material was CD4+ or CD8+ T cells sorted from blood, obtained in a trial of the OX40 agonist ivuxolimab. Receptors were obtained from an adult with an advanced solid tumor such as melanoma, head and neck, liver or kidney cancer. The CDR3 runs from the conserved cysteine through the conserved F or W. A D gene is named only where the DNA matches it firmly. Clone size is shown for a subset of rows, as once, few, many or a class of expanded clone.

J gene: TRBJ2-3; D gene: TRBD2; clone size: .; V gene: TRBV2; CDR3 length: 16; CDR3 protein: CASSEGLAGGADTQYF; CDR3 DNA: TGTGCCAGCAGTGAGGGCCTAGCGGGAGGAGCAGATACGCAGTATTTT
J gene: TRBJ2-3; D gene: TRBD1; clone size: once; V gene: TRBV28; CDR3 length: 15; CDR3 protein: CASSRPTGLADTQYF; CDR3 DNA: TGTGCCAGCAGTCGCCCGACAGGGTTGGCAGATACGCAGTATTTT
J gene: TRBJ2-5; D gene: .; clone size: .; V gene: TRBV11-3; CDR3 length: 14; CDR3 protein: CASKQLAGQETQYF; CDR3 DNA: TGTGCCAGCAAGCAACTAGCAGGACAAGAGACCCAGTACTTC
J gene: TRBJ2-3; D gene: .; clone size: .; V gene: TRBV2; CDR3 length: 14; CDR3 protein: CASSELGFTDTQYF; CDR3 DNA: TGTGCCAGCAGTGAGCTAGGCTTCACAGATACGCAGTATTTT
J gene: TRBJ2-7; D gene: .; clone size: .; V gene: TRBV2; CDR3 length: 13; CDR3 protein: CASSLRWGYEQYF; CDR3 DNA: TGTGCCAGCAGTTTGAGGTGGGGCTACGAGCAGTACTTC
J gene: TRBJ1-5; D gene: TRBD1; clone size: .; V gene: TRBV7-2; CDR3 length: 17; CDR3 protein: CASSYGTGGTGDQPQHF; CDR3 DNA: TGTGCCAGCAGCTACGGGACAGGGGGCACAGGGGATCAGCCCCAGCATTTT
J gene: TRBJ2-5; D gene: .; clone size: .; V gene: TRBV11-2; CDR3 length: 15; CDR3 protein: CASSFGEEGPETQYF; CDR3 DNA: TGTGCCAGCAGCTTTGGGGAGGAAGGTCCAGAGACCCAGTACTTC
J gene: TRBJ1-5; D gene: .; clone size: .; V gene: TRBV10-3; CDR3 length: 14; CDR3 protein: CAISGGGFEQPQHF; CDR3 DNA: TGTGCCATCAGTGGAGGGGGGTTTGAACAGCCCCAGCATTTT
J gene: TRBJ1-2; D gene: TRBD1; clone size: .; V gene: TRBV5-4; CDR3 length: 15; CDR3 protein: CASSLGTGGNYGYTF; CDR3 DNA: TGTGCCAGCAGCTTAGGGACAGGGGGCAACTATGGCTACACCTTC
J gene: TRBJ2-3; D gene: .; clone size: .; V gene: TRBV4-3; CDR3 length: 14; CDR3 protein: CASSQTVDSYTQYF; CDR3 DNA: TGCGCCAGCAGCCAGACCGTCGACTCGTATACGCAGTATTTT
J gene: TRBJ2-7; D gene: .; clone size: .; V gene: TRBV9; CDR3 length: 15; CDR3 protein: CASSARSGIYYEQYF; CDR3 DNA: TGTGCCAGCAGCGCCCGAAGTGGGATCTACTACGAGCAGTACTTC
J gene: TRBJ1-2; D gene: .; clone size: .; V gene: TRBV5-6; CDR3 length: 15; CDR3 protein: CASSLWSGVIRGYTF; CDR3 DNA: TGTGCCAGCAGCTTGTGGTCAGGGGTGATTCGTGGCTACACCTTC
J gene: TRBJ2-3; D gene: .; clone size: .; V gene: TRBV11-2; CDR3 length: 15; CDR3 protein: CASSSTRGNADTQYF; CDR3 DNA: TGTGCCAGCAGCTCGACTCGGGGGAACGCAGATACGCAGTATTTT
J gene: TRBJ1-2; D gene: .; clone size: .; V gene: TRBV28; CDR3 length: 12; CDR3 protein: CASRQGSRGYTF; CDR3 DNA: TGTGCCAGCAGACAGGGTAGTCGTGGCTACACCTTC
J gene: TRBJ2-1; D gene: TRBD2; clone size: once; V gene: TRBV7-2; CDR3 length: 15; CDR3 protein: CASRRPGLAKNEQFF; CDR3 DNA: TGTGCCAGCCGCCGACCGGGACTAGCGAAGAATGAGCAGTTCTTC
J gene: TRBJ1-2; D gene: .; clone size: .; V gene: TRBV11-2; CDR3 length: 14; CDR3 protein: CASSLEGSHYGYTF; CDR3 DNA: TGTGCCAGCAGCTTAGAGGGTTCCCACTATGGCTACACCTTC
J gene: TRBJ1-3; D gene: TRBD1; clone size: once; V gene: TRBV14; CDR3 length: 17; CDR3 protein: CASSQEFRTGRGNTIYF; CDR3 DNA: TGTGCCAGCAGCCAAGAATTTAGGACAGGGAGAGGAAACACCATATATTTT
J gene: TRBJ2-5; D gene: .; clone size: .; V gene: TRBV6-1; CDR3 length: 12; CDR3 protein: CASSMEVSTQYF; CDR3 DNA: TGTGCCAGCAGCATGGAAGTCTCTACCCAGTACTTC
J gene: TRBJ1-1; D gene: TRBD1; clone size: .; V gene: TRBV5-6; CDR3 length: 15; CDR3 protein: CASSLDGQGATEAFF; CDR3 DNA: TGTGCCAGCAGCCTAGATGGACAGGGGGCAACTGAAGCTTTCTTT
J gene: TRBJ2-5; D gene: TRBD1; clone size: once; V gene: TRBV19; CDR3 length: 14; CDR3 protein: CASSNRGREETQYF; CDR3 DNA: TGTGCCAGTAGTAACAGGGGGCGCGAGGAGACCCAGTACTTC
J gene: TRBJ1-3; D gene: .; clone size: .; V gene: TRBV18; CDR3 length: 18; CDR3 protein: CASSPNPKGSSSGNTIYF; CDR3 DNA: TGTGCCAGCTCACCAAATCCAAAGGGATCGAGCTCTGGAAACACCATATATTTT
J gene: TRBJ1-1; D gene: .; clone size: .; V gene: TRBV5-1; CDR3 length: 14; CDR3 protein: CASRDPNENTEAFF; CDR3 DNA: TGCGCCAGCCGGGACCCTAATGAGAACACTGAAGCTTTCTTT
J gene: TRBJ1-1; D gene: TRBD1; clone size: .; V gene: TRBV5-1; CDR3 length: 16; CDR3 protein: CASSPRQGGTNTEAFF; CDR3 DNA: TGCGCCAGCAGCCCGCGACAGGGGGGGACGAACACTGAAGCTTTCTTT
J gene: TRBJ1-5; D gene: TRBD1; clone size: .; V gene: TRBV12-5; CDR3 length: 16; CDR3 protein: CASGSPGQGMDQPQHF; CDR3 DNA: TGTGCTAGTGGTTCACCGGGACAGGGGATGGATCAGCCCCAGCATTTT
J gene: TRBJ1-4; D gene: .; clone size: .; V gene: TRBV4-3; CDR3 length: 14; CDR3 protein: CASSPRRLNEKLFF; CDR3 DNA: TGCGCCAGCAGCCCTAGACGACTTAATGAAAAACTGTTTTTT
J gene: TRBJ2-1; D gene: TRBD2; clone size: few; V gene: TRBV5-4; CDR3 length: 15; CDR3 protein: CASSESGRNVNEQFF; CDR3 DNA: TGTGCCAGCAGTGAAAGCGGGAGGAACGTTAATGAGCAGTTCTTC
J gene: TRBJ2-7; D gene: .; clone size: .; V gene: TRBV7-2; CDR3 length: 16; CDR3 protein: CASSLAVGGTLYEQYF; CDR3 DNA: TGTGCCAGCAGCTTAGCCGTGGGGGGTACGCTTTACGAGCAGTACTTC
J gene: TRBJ1-5; D gene: .; clone size: .; V gene: TRBV7-7; CDR3 length: 13; CDR3 protein: CASSLRENQPQHF; CDR3 DNA: TGTGCTAGCAGCTTAAGGGAAAACCAGCCCCAGCATTTT
J gene: TRBJ1-1; D gene: TRBD1; clone size: .; V gene: TRBV19; CDR3 length: 13; CDR3 protein: CASSETGGAGAFF; CDR3 DNA: TGTGCCAGTAGTGAGACAGGGGGCGCGGGAGCTTTCTTT
J gene: TRBJ2-1; D gene: .; clone size: .; V gene: TRBV5-1; CDR3 length: 11; CDR3 protein: CASSLLNEQFF; CDR3 DNA: TGCGCCAGCAGCTTACTAAATGAGCAGTTCTTC
J gene: TRBJ2-5; D gene: .; clone size: .; V gene: TRBV6-1; CDR3 length: 12; CDR3 protein: CASSEATETQYF; CDR3 DNA: TGTGCCAGCAGTGAAGCCACCGAGACCCAGTACTTC
J gene: TRBJ1-1; D gene: TRBD1; clone size: once; V gene: TRBV6-4; CDR3 length: 14; CDR3 protein: CASRAGGADTEAFF; CDR3 DNA: TGTGCCAGCAGAGCAGGGGGCGCGGACACTGAAGCTTTCTTT
J gene: TRBJ2-3; D gene: TRBD2; clone size: .; V gene: TRBV7-3; CDR3 length: 19; CDR3 protein: CASSLTRGLAGNRADTQYF; CDR3 DNA: TGTGCCAGCAGCTTAACACGTGGACTAGCGGGAAATAGGGCAGATACGCAGTATTTT
J gene: TRBJ2-5; D gene: .; clone size: .; V gene: TRBV7-2; CDR3 length: 15; CDR3 protein: CASSLVARRGETQYF; CDR3 DNA: TGTGCCAGCAGCTTAGTAGCCCGGAGGGGGGAGACCCAGTACTTC
J gene: TRBJ2-7; D gene: TRBD2; clone size: .; V gene: TRBV18; CDR3 length: 18; CDR3 protein: CASSPIFPPSGSSYEQYF; CDR3 DNA: TGTGCCAGCTCGCCCATCTTTCCCCCTAGCGGGAGCTCCTACGAGCAGTACTTC
J gene: TRBJ1-1; D gene: .; clone size: .; V gene: TRBV6-5; CDR3 length: 15; CDR3 protein: CASSYSTRVNTEAFF; CDR3 DNA: TGTGCCAGCAGTTACTCGACAAGGGTGAACACTGAAGCTTTCTTT
J gene: TRBJ2-2; D gene: .; clone size: .; V gene: TRBV7-3; CDR3 length: 13; CDR3 protein: CASSLTSRGELFF; CDR3 DNA: TGTGCCAGCAGCTTAACGAGCCGAGGGGAGCTGTTTTTT
J gene: TRBJ1-5; D gene: TRBD1; clone size: .; V gene: TRBV29-1; CDR3 length: 14; CDR3 protein: CSVAKGAQSQPQHF; CDR3 DNA: TGCAGCGTGGCAAAGGGGGCGCAGAGTCAGCCCCAGCATTTT